This T cell receptor beta chain stems from a study of cytomegalovirus exposure and HLA in healthy donors. Study-wide findings and caveats: CMV antigen specificity was confirmed in vitro for three CMV-associated chains. The classifier, whose performance was assessed in both the original and validation cohorts, reportedly diagnosed cytomegalovirus status with high specificity and sensitivity.

CDR1 is MNHEY, CDR2 SMNVEV, per germline (reference sequence). This CDR3 region has 15 residues. Trimming removed 5 bases from V and 3 bases from J; junction bases left unmatched: 6. With respect to this clone: The antigen is unknown.

Generated by immunoSEQ multiplex PCR, the TCRdb table keeps only in-frame clones and is missing some. The profile shows 180,000 or so clones, 86% of them singletons. J is TRBJ2-2 and V is TRBV27; 7 nucleotides line up with TRBD1. The sample consisted of PBMCs. The receptor was derived from a man aged 30-40 years in good health and CMV-seropositive. The DNA for the CDR3 is TGTGCCAGCAGTCAGGGGACAGATTACACCGGGGAGCTGTTTTTT. Translated: CASSQGTDYTGELFF.